This T cell receptor beta chain derives from a study of blood T cells in healthy people across ages. Primers used in a second PCR of about 7 to 11 cycles were a sample-barcoded 5' primer and a J-beta primer mix. One entry per CDR3 protein, called by TCRdb with MiXCR from the 5' RACE reads. The table includes 800,000 to 950,000 distinct CDR3 sequences, roughly 43% detected once. This TCR was recovered from a man under 40 in good health. The sequenced material came from blood.

In nucleotides, the CDR3 is TGTGCCAGCAGCTTAGCTGGGACTAGCGGGACGCAGTATTTT. This translates into CASSLAGTSGTQYF. This chain joins TRBV7-2 and TRBJ2-3; 12 bases are a match to TRBD2. V lost 0 bases to trimming and J lost 9 bases; unmatched junction nucleotides: 1. The CDR3 has 14 amino acids. Germline-derived CDR1 and CDR2 are SGHTA and FQGNSA.